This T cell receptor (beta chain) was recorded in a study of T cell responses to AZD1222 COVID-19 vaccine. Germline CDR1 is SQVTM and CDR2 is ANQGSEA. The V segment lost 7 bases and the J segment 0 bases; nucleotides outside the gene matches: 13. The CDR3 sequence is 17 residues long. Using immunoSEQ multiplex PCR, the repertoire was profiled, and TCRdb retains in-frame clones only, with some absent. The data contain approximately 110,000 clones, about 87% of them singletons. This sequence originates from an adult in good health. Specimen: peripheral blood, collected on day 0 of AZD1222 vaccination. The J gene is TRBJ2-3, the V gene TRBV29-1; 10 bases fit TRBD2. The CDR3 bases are TGCAGCGCCAGGGGGATAGCGGGAGGCCAAAGCACAGATACGCAGTATTTT. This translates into CSARGIAGGQSTDTQYF.